Below, 17 T cell receptor beta chains from the same sample are listed, as sequenced in a study of cytotoxic CD8 clonotypes in ibrutinib-treated CLL. Method: immunoSEQ multiplex PCR; TCRdb's copy keeps in-frame clones and lacks some. Found here are over 120,000 clones, approximately 80% of them singletons; the top ten hold 5% to 5.5%. The starting material was PBMCs, obtained after 24 months of ibrutinib treatment. Receptors were obtained from a human donor with chronic lymphocytic leukemia.

The table lists this clone with a count of one. The chain joins TRBV19 to TRBJ1-1; D is unclear. The germline V and J ends were trimmed by 4 bases and 5 bases, with 11 bases remaining between them. Germline V gene sequence: CDR1 LNHDA, CDR2 SQIVND (reference sequence). The CDR3 spans 13 residues. This CDR3 is CASSTLGGTEAFF. In DNA form, the CDR3 reads TGTGCCAGTAGTACGCTGGGCGGGACTGAAGCTTTCTTT.

The chain combines TRBV9 with TRBJ2-5; 8 bases line up with TRBD2. Trimming took 2 bases from V and 5 from J; bases not matched to a gene: 11. CDR3 size: 16 residues. The germline V gene has CDR1 SGDLS and CDR2 YYNGEE. This CDR3 is CASSVSSGGFGETQYF. The CDR3 DNA sequence: TGTGCCAGCAGCGTTTCAAGCGGGGGTTTCGGGGAGACCCAGTACTTC.

This clone appeared once. The chain joins TRBV7-9 to TRBJ2-2; 13 nucleotides match TRBD2. Germline values: CDR1 SEHNR, CDR2 FQNEAQ (reference sequence). The J segment lost 7 bases and the V segment lost 5 bases, leaving 7 bases of the junction unmatched. This CDR3 spans 16 amino acids. The CDR3: CASSPGTSGTHGELFF. For the CDR3, the DNA is TGTGCCAGCAGCCCAGGGACTAGCGGGACACACGGGGAGCTGTTTTTT.

The chain employs TRBV7-3 and TRBJ2-7; the D gene is possibly TRBD2 (6 bases). There are 14 residues in the CDR3. Germline V CDR1 and CDR2: SGHTA, FQGTGA. V gave up 5 bases and J gave up 2 bases, with 13 bases separating them. The CDR3 sequence is CASSPGGETYEQYF. CDR3 nucleotides: TGTGCCAGCAGCCCGGGCGGGGAGACCTACGAGCAGTACTTC.

This clone was detected a few times. The chain has TRBV27 and TRBJ2-2; 8 bases align to TRBD2. This CDR3 has 20 residues. V shed 0 bases, J shed 5 bases, and the junction held 17 bases outside the gene matches. The V gene's germline CDR1 is MNHEY and CDR2 SMNVEV (reference sequence). CDR3 protein: CASSLSPPRALAEETGELFF. In nucleotides, the CDR3 is TGTGCCAGCAGTTTATCCCCCCCGCGGGCACTAGCGGAGGAGACCGGGGAGCTGTTTTTT.

CDR3 nucleotides: TGTGCCAGCAGCCCCCCCCAGACGGGGGGGCGGGAGCAGTACTTC. It is translated as CASSPPQTGGREQYF. The chain joins TRBV4-2 to TRBJ2-7; TRBD2 agrees at 8 bases. V lost 4 bases to trimming and J lost 7 bases; unmatched junction nucleotides: 12. Germline V CDR1 and CDR2: LGHNA, YNFKEQ. The CDR3 extends over 15 amino acids.

The chain recombines TRBV18 with TRBJ2-7, with D perhaps assigned TRBD1 or TRBD2 (6 bases each). CDR1 and CDR2 from the germline V gene are KGHSH and LQKENI. V lost 3 bases to trimming and J lost 4 bases, with 16 bases between them. The CDR3 has 15 residues. CDR3 in amino acids: CASSPGGGTWYEQYF. The CDR3 nucleotides read TGTGCCAGCTCACCGGGGGGCGGAACATGGTACGAGCAGTACTTC. Together with reference TRBV18 and TRBJ2-7, the CDR3 gives the full variable domain: NAGVMQNPRHLVRRRGQEARLRCSPMKGHSHVYWYRQLPEEGLKFMVYLQKENIIDESGMPKERFSAEFPKEGPSILRIQQVVRGDSAAYFCASSPGGGTWYEQYFGPGTRLTVT.

The gene calls are TRBV29-1 and TRBJ1-2, with D possibly being TRBD1 (6 bases). Germline V gives CDR1 SQVTM, CDR2 ANQGSEA. The CDR3 length is 16 residues. V gave up 0 bases and J gave up 3 bases, with 17 bases separating them. In nucleotides, the CDR3 is TGCAGCGTTGAAGATCCCCGGGGGCGAGCCGACTATGGCTACACCTTC. Its protein product is CSVEDPRGRADYGYTF.

This clone occurred once. This chain uses TRBV11-2 with TRBJ1-2; D gene uncertain. The CDR3 consists of 13 residues. Germline loops: CDR1 SGHAT, CDR2 FQNNGV. V was cut by 2 bases and J by 7 bases, with 11 bases left in between. CDR3: CASSLKKNGGYTF. CDR3 in DNA: TGTGCCAGCAGCTTAAAAAAAAACGGTGGCTACACCTTC.

This clone was recorded once. The chain uses TRBV5-1 and TRBJ2-5; 7 bases agree with TRBD1. The germline CDR1 and CDR2 sequences are SGHRS and YFSETQ. The junction had 4 bases not matched to a gene; V was cut back by 0 bases and J by 5 bases. CDR3 length: 14 residues. The CDR3 protein is CASSLGTGGETQYF. CDR3 nucleotides: TGCGCCAGCAGCTTGGGGACAGGCGGGGAGACCCAGTACTTC.

This clone was detected a few times. The CDR3 region is CASSLSYGTGGGEKLFF. The DNA for the CDR3 is TGTGCCAGCAGTTTATCGTATGGCACAGGGGGTGGCGAAAAACTGTTTTTT. The chain links TRBV27 to TRBJ1-4; TRBD1 agrees at 8 bases. Germline V lookup: CDR1 MNHEY, CDR2 SMNVEV (reference sequence). This CDR3 has 17 residues. The junction had 11 bases not matched to a gene; V was cut back by 0 bases and J by 8 bases.

V usage is TRBV11-2 and J usage is TRBJ2-5; possible D gene TRBD2, 6 bases. The CDR3 consists of 15 residues. V was shortened by 3 bases and J by 1 base, with 12 bases between the two germline ends. Looked up from germline, CDR1 is SGHAT and CDR2 is FQNNGV. CDR3 sequence: CASSLWAGPQETQYF. CDR3 nucleotide sequence: TGTGCCAGCAGCTTGTGGGCGGGGCCCCAAGAGACCCAGTACTTC.

This clone is labeled medium-sized. The chain has TRBV5-1 and TRBJ1-6, with 7 bases fitting TRBD1. The germline CDR1 and CDR2 sequences are SGHRS and YFSETQ. V dropped 4 bases and J dropped 9; count of bases not matched to a gene: 10. The CDR3 is made up of 15 amino acids. CDR3 in amino acids: CASSPGRTGSSPLHF. Here the CDR3 DNA reads TGCGCCAGCAGCCCGGGGAGGACAGGCTCTTCACCCCTCCACTTT.

This clone was seen a single time. This chain joins TRBV7-2 and TRBJ1-2; 9 bases map to TRBD1. This CDR3 has 16 residues. Germline loops: CDR1 SGHTA, CDR2 FQGNSA. Losses at the gene ends were 3 bases for V and 3 bases for J; bases not matched to a gene: 8. The DNA of the CDR3 is TGTGCCAGCAGCTTGTCCCGGGACAGGGAATACTATGGCTACACCTTC. It codes for CASSLSRDREYYGYTF. The full variable domain, rest sourced from reference TRBV7-2 and TRBJ1-2, is GAGVSQSPSNKVTEKGKDVELRCDPISGHTALYWYRQSLGQGLEFLIYFQGNSAPDKSGLPSDRFSAERTGGSVSTLTIQRTQQEDSAVYLCASSLSRDREYYGYTFGSGTRLTVV.

The chain employs TRBV11-2 and TRBJ2-5, with D possibly called TRBD1 or TRBD2 (6 bases each). Looked up from germline, CDR1 is SGHAT and CDR2 is FQNNGV. The CDR3 length is 15 residues. V was cut by 4 bases and J by 5 bases, with 17 bases left in between. Written as DNA, the CDR3 is TGTGCCAGCAGCTCACACTACGGGGGCAGTGAGACCCAGTACTTC. This translates into CASSSHYGGSETQYF.

V is TRBV19 and J is TRBJ1-1; TRBD1 agrees at 8 bases. This CDR3 contains 14 residues. Looked up from germline, CDR1 is LNHDA and CDR2 is SQIVND (reference sequence). Germline trimming cut 3 bases from V and 10 bases from J; bases unmatched to any gene: 10. CDR3 sequence: CASSIRPGGASAFF. CDR3 nucleotides: TGTGCCAGTAGTATTCGGCCAGGGGGCGCATCAGCTTTCTTT. Filled out from reference TRBV19 and TRBJ1-1, the complete variable domain reads DGGITQSPKYLFRKEGQNVTLSCEQNLNHDAMYWYRQDPGQGLRLIYYSQIVNDFQKGDIAEGYSVSREKKESFPLTVTSAQKNPTAFYLCASSIRPGGASAFFGQGTRLTVV.

The chain carries TRBV11-3 and TRBJ2-3; D is unclear. The germline CDR1 and CDR2 sequences are SGHNT and YENEEA. The V and J ends lost 0 bases and 5 bases respectively, with 12 bases between them. The CDR3 is 15 residues long. The CDR3 nucleotides read TGTGCCAGCAGCTTAGATCCCTCCCTGGAAGATACGCAGTATTTT. It specifies CASSLDPSLEDTQYF.